This T cell receptor (beta chain) came from a study of blood T cell repertoires in COVID-19. Study overall: Acute-phase and convalescent COVID-19 samples originated in the United States, Italy and Spain. PBMCs, B-cell-depleted T cells, or T cells were the source of the cDNA or gDNA that made up the material.

This clone was counted many times. V was clipped by 4 bases and J by 6 bases; unmatched bases: 16. Looked up from germline, CDR1 is KGHDR and CDR2 is SFDVKD. The CDR3 is 18 amino acids. The method was immunoSEQ multiplex PCR; TCRdb's version includes in-frame clones alone and lacks a portion of them. In the table there are around 160,000 clones, around 82% of which are singletons. The receptor was isolated from a man between 60 and 75 years old with active or convalescent COVID-19. The chain uses TRBV24-1 and TRBJ2-1, with 8 bases lining up with TRBD1. Source material: peripheral blood. The DNA of the CDR3 is TGTGCCACCAGTGAAACGCGCCGACAGGGGCCCGTGGGCAATGAGCAGTTCTTC. It encodes CATSETRRQGPVGNEQFF.